Listed here is a single T cell receptor (beta chain). This record comes from a study of shared clonotypes between healthy human individuals. On the study more broadly: Two women and a few men aged 18 to 49 made up the donors.

The study ran the assay at deep level. This table comes from immunoSEQ multiplex PCR, and its TCRdb copy is limited to in-frame clones, with some not included. The sample includes about 710,000 clones, 55% to 80% of them seen just once. Memory CD4+ cells were the fraction left after CD45RA+ naive selection. The clonotype originates from a woman in her 30s in good health. Material for sequencing was memory CD4+ T cells sorted from blood. Described subset: CD45RA-negative fraction.

The CDR3 sequence: CASSGDRDETQYF. CDR3 nucleotides: TGTGCCAGCAGTGGCGACAGGGACGAGACCCAGTACTTC. This chain connects TRBV6-1 to TRBJ2-5; 7 bases line up with TRBD1. J lost 5 bases, V lost 4 bases, and 4 bases had no gene match. This CDR3 comprises 13 residues. The germline CDR1 and CDR2 sequences are MNHNS and SASEGT.